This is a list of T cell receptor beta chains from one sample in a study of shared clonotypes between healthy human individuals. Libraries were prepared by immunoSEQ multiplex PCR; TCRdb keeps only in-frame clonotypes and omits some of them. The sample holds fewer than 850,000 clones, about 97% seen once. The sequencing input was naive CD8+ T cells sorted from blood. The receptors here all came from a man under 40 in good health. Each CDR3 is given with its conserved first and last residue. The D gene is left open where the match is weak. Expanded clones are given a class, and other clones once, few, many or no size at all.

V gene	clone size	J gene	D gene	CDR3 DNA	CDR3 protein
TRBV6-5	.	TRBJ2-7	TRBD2	TGTGCCAGCATGATCGCGGCTAGCGGGAGTTACGAGCAGTACTTC	CASMIAASGSYEQYF
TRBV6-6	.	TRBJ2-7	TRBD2	TGTGCCAGCAGTTCCACTAGCGGGAGTCGCAACGAGCAGTACTTC	CASSSTSGSRNEQYF
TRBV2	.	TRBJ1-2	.	TGTGCCATAAGCCAGGCCTATGGCTACACCTTC	CAISQAYGYTF
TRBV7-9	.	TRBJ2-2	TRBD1	TGTGCCAGCAGCCGGACAGGCAACACCGGGGAGCTGTTTTTT	CASSRTGNTGELFF
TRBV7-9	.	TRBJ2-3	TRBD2	TGTGCCAGCAGCCCAGGGACTAGCGGGAGTTGGGATACGCAGTATTTT	CASSPGTSGSWDTQYF
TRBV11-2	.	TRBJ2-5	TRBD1	TGTGCCAGCAGCTTATTGACCCCTCTACAGGGGGCGCGCCAAGAGACCCAGTACTTC	CASSLLTPLQGARQETQYF
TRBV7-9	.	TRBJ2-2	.	TGTGCCAGCAGCGGAAGGACAGTCGACTACACCGGGGAGCTGTTTTTT	CASSGRTVDYTGELFF
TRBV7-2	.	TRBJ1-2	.	TGTGCCAGCAGCACCAACCCGGTGAGCTTGGGACATGGCTACACCTTC	CASSTNPVSLGHGYTF
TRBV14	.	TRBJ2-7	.	TGTGCCAGCAGCCAAGACGGATTGCCCTACGAGCAGTACTTC	CASSQDGLPYEQYF
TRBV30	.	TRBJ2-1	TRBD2	TGTGCCTGGAGTGTACTAGCGGGTCTCTTCGGGGATGAGCAGTTCTTC	CAWSVLAGLFGDEQFF
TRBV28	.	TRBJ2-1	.	TGTGCCAGCAGTCTCAGGGACTTGAACAATGAGCAGTTCTTC	CASSLRDLNNEQFF
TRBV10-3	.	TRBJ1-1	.	TGTGCCATCAGTGGCGGGGCGGAGGCTTTCTTT	CAISGGAEAFF
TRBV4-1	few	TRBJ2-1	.	TGCGCCAGCAGCCAGATGACAGGTATTAACTACAATGAGCAGTTCTTC	CASSQMTGINYNEQFF
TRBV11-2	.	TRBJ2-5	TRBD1	TGTGCCAGCACAAGGACAGGGCAGACCCAGTACTTC	CASTRTGQTQYF
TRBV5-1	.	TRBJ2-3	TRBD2	TGCGCCAGCAGCTTAAGGGCTAGCGGGACGTCAGATACGCAGTATTTT	CASSLRASGTSDTQYF
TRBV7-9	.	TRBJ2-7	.	TGTGCCAGCAGCTTAGGGGGAGTAAGCCCCTACGAGCAGTACTTC	CASSLGGVSPYEQYF
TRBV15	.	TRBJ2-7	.	TGTGCCACCAGCAGGGTCGTGTTCCAGGGCGAGCAGTACTTC	CATSRVVFQGEQYF
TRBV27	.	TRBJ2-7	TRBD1	TGTGCCAGCAGTTCAAACACCGGGACAGGCGAAATACGAGCCTACGAGCAGTACTTC	CASSSNTGTGEIRAYEQYF